Here is one T cell receptor (beta chain) with its context. The sample has other DNA sequences that encode this CDR3 too. The data stem from a study of blood T cell repertoires in COVID-19. About the study: The samples span acute and convalescent COVID-19 from the United States, Italy and Spain.

Germline CDR1 is LGHDT and CDR2 is YNNKEL (reference sequence). CDR3 length equals 17 residues. V dropped 4 bases and J dropped 5; count of bases not matched to a gene: 8. Per the authors' pipeline: From reference gene primer amplification, estimates of nucleated cell counts were derived. Clones were read by immunoSEQ multiplex PCR, and TCRdb kept only the in-frame ones, dropping some. The V and J calls and clone size were taken over from that table, and D and trimming were inferred from the DNA. The sample yields over 200,000 clones, roughly 85% seen once. The genes are TRBV3-1 (or the pseudogene TRBV3-2) and TRBJ2-1, with 13 bases fitting TRBD2. Material for sequencing was peripheral blood. This TCR came from a woman in her thirties or forties with active or convalescent COVID-19. CDR3 in DNA: TGTGCCAGCAGCCGGGAGGGACTAGCGGGGACTAACAATGAGCAGTTCTTC. Amino acids: CASSREGLAGTNNEQFF.